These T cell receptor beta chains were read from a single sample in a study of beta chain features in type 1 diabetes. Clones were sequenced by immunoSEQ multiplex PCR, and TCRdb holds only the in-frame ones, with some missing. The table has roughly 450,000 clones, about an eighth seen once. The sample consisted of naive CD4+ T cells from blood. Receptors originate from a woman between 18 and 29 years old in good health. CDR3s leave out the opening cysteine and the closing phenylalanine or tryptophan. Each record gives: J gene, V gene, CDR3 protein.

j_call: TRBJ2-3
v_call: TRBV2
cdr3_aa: ASSGLAGTTDTQY

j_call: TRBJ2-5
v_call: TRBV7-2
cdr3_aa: ASTPRGAVQETQY

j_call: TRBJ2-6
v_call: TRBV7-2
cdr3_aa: ASSFRDLRTGANVLT

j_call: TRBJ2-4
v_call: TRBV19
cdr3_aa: ASSPQGDGKNIQY

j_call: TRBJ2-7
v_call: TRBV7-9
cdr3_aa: ASSVAQVDFYEQY

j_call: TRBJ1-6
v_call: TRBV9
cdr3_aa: ASSVGGVNNSPLH

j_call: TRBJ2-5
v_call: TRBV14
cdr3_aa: ASSRPLPRAETQY

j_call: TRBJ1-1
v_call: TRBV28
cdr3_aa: ASSPWATGGRNTEAF

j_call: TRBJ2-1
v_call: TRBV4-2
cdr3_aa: ASSQEVRGAEQF

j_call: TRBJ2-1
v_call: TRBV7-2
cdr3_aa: ASSLASGGMYNEQF

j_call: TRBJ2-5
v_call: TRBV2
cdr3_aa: ASSELLGRGETQY

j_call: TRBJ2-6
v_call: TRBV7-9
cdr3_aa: ASSVELGDRANVLT

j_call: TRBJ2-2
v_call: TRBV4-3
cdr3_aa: ASSQAVRLVGAGELF

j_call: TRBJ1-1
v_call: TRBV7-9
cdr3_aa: ASSLDEGQGNTEAF

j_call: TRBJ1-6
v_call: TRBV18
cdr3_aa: ASSPQGLNSPLH

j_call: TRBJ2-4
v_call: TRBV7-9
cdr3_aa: ASSSGRMENIQY

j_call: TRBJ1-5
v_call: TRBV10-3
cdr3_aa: AISRGNNQPQH

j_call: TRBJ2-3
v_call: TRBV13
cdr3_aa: ASSLTQGGIGTDTQY

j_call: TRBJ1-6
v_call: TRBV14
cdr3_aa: ASSQGYGYSPLH

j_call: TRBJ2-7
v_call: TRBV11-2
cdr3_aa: ASSFLGEQY

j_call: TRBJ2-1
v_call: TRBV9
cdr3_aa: ASSIRQGGLYNEQF

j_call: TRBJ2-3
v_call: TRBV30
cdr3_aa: AWSRTGATQY

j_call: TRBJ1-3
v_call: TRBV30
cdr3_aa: AWRRGELGVNTIY

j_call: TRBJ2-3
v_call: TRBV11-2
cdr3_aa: ASSWGTSAPDTQY

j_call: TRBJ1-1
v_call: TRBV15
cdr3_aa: ATSRDGMNTEAF

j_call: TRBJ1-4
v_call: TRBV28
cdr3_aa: ASSLTGVLGELF

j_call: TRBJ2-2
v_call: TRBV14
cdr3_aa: ASRPAPRLGANTGELF

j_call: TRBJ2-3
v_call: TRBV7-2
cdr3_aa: ASSLGLAGADTQY

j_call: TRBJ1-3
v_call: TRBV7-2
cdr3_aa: ASSPGTGGNTIY

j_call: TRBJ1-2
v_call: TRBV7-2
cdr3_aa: ASSPPSGGYT

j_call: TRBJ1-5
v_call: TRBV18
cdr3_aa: ASSPGQADQPQH

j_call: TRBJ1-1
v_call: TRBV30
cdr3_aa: AWVPRVRTTEAF

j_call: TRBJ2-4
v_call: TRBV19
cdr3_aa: ASSIRDRGLGKNIQY

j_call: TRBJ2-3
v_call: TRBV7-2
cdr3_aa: ASSLRRTASTDTQY

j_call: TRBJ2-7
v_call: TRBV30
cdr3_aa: AWMGWGAGATYEQY

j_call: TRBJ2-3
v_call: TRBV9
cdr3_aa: ASSREDLMGRAQY

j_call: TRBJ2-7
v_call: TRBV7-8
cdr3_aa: ASSLGLPQARLYEQY

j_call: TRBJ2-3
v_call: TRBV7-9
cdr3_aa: ASSTSGSDTQY

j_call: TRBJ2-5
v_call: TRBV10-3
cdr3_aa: AIRGVGETQY

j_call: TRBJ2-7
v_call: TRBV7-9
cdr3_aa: ASSPGPGVPYEQY

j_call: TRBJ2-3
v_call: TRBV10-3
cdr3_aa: AISVGGTDTQY

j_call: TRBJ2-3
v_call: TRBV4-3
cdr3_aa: ASSQDKAGGWADTQY

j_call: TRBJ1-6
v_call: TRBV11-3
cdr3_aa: ASSSTRRGPLH

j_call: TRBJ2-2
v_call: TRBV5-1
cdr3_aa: ASTNTVTNTGELF

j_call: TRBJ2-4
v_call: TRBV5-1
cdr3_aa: ASSSGEGVLAKNIQY

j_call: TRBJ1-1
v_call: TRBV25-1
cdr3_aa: ASTRPEDGDTEAF

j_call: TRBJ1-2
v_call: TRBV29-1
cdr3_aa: SVAPRLRDGYT

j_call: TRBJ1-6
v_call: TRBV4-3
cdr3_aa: ASSQDLTGNSPLH

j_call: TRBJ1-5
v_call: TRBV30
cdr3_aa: AWSGAVFSQPQH

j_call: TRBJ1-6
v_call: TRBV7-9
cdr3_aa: ASSLAFRGSPLH

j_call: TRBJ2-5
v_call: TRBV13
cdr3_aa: ASSPAHRARETQY

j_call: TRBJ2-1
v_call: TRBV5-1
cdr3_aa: ASSLDGNNEQF

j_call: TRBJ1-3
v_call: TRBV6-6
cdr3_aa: ASNRGGTGNTIY

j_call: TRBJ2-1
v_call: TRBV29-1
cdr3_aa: SVGGNRYNEQF

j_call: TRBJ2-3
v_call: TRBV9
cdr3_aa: ASSVDQNTDTQY

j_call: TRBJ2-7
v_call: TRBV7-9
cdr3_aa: ASSRTGTGNTYEQY

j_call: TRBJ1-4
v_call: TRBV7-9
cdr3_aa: ASSLGSDRGEKLF